These T cell receptor beta chains were read from a single sample in a study of T cell repertoires in cytomegalovirus infection. These receptors' targets are unknown. TCRdb used MiXCR to reprocess the reads, holding one entry per CDR3 protein. The repertoire holds about 920,000 distinct CDR3 sequences, with less than 40% as singletons. The sequencing used cultured CD8+ T cells from PBMCs, collected from culture after CMV antigen stimulation. Receptor source: a human donor in good health (CMV status not recorded). Some clones in this sample may be carry-over from other donors' samples. CDR3s include the opening cysteine and the closing phenylalanine or tryptophan.

j_gene: TRBJ2-7
v_gene: TRBV6-2/TRBV6-3
CDR3aa: CASCYDGWQRPYEQYF

j_gene: TRBJ2-1
v_gene: TRBV27
CDR3aa: CASTSGGGDNEQFF

j_gene: TRBJ1-5
v_gene: TRBV5-1
CDR3aa: CASSPEEGQPQHF

j_gene: TRBJ2-3
v_gene: TRBV19
CDR3aa: CASSSGHLTDTQYF

j_gene: TRBJ1-2
v_gene: TRBV6-6
CDR3aa: CASRGGQGLPNYGYTF

j_gene: TRBJ2-1
v_gene: TRBV7-3
CDR3aa: CASSHNLGLDNEQFF

j_gene: TRBJ1-1
v_gene: TRBV7-2
CDR3aa: CASSFGHLTEAFF

j_gene: TRBJ2-5
v_gene: TRBV7-8
CDR3aa: CASSGAGRQETQYF

j_gene: TRBJ1-1
v_gene: TRBV12-3/TRBV12-4
CDR3aa: CDSETGDTTLNTEAFF

j_gene: TRBJ1-5
v_gene: TRBV7-2
CDR3aa: CASSLYEASDQPQHF

j_gene: TRBJ1-3
v_gene: TRBV7-9
CDR3aa: CASNEQGSGNTIYF

j_gene: TRBJ1-1
v_gene: TRBV7-6
CDR3aa: CASSLAGTEGAFF

j_gene: TRBJ1-5
v_gene: TRBV6-8
CDR3aa: CASVRYSNQPQHF

j_gene: TRBJ2-1
v_gene: TRBV27
CDR3aa: CASSSRLAGVYNEQFF

j_gene: TRBJ1-5
v_gene: TRBV12-3/TRBV12-4
CDR3aa: CASSFKGLGNQPQHF

j_gene: TRBJ1-1
v_gene: TRBV18
CDR3aa: CASSPTRQGSPEAFF

j_gene: TRBJ1-5
v_gene: TRBV20-1
CDR3aa: CSARAGSNQPQHF

j_gene: TRBJ1-1
v_gene: TRBV15
CDR3aa: CATRLDRGLENTEAFF

j_gene: TRBJ1-3
v_gene: TRBV7-9
CDR3aa: CASSLEWDSGNTIYF

j_gene: TRBJ2-4
v_gene: TRBV5-1
CDR3aa: CASSLPVGGWENIQYF

j_gene: TRBJ1-5
v_gene: TRBV27
CDR3aa: CASRGTGNQPQHF

j_gene: TRBJ2-5
v_gene: TRBV12-3/TRBV12-4
CDR3aa: CASSFSLNRGPQETQYF

j_gene: TRBJ2-2
v_gene: TRBV15
CDR3aa: CATSRDWLAGGTGELFF

j_gene: TRBJ2-7
v_gene: TRBV19
CDR3aa: CASTPGVWGGYEQYF

j_gene: TRBJ1-2
v_gene: TRBV6-5
CDR3aa: CASSYWPADGYTF

j_gene: TRBJ2-2
v_gene: TRBV7-6
CDR3aa: CASNQNPSTANTGELFF

j_gene: TRBJ1-5
v_gene: TRBV27
CDR3aa: CASSLCLGGRRGDSNQPQHF

j_gene: TRBJ1-1
v_gene: TRBV5-1
CDR3aa: CASSERTYTNTEAFF

j_gene: TRBJ2-7
v_gene: TRBV15
CDR3aa: CATSRVPGIYEQYF

j_gene: TRBJ2-3
v_gene: TRBV6-8
CDR3aa: CASSYSNTGSTDTQYF

j_gene: TRBJ2-6
v_gene: TRBV7-6
CDR3aa: CASSLEHSGANVLTF

j_gene: TRBJ1-1
v_gene: TRBV7-6
CDR3aa: CATNPPDNPNTEAFF

j_gene: TRBJ1-2
v_gene: TRBV5-4
CDR3aa: CASTYKGYYGYTF

j_gene: TRBJ2-3
v_gene: TRBV7-7
CDR3aa: CASSLSSGGGDTQYF